The present T cell receptor (beta chain) was sequenced within a study of shared clonotypes between healthy human individuals. Whole-study findings and limits: Generally, naive subsets (rather than memory subsets) showed larger estimated richness. Among non-shared clonotypes, generation probabilities were lower than among those shared by all four donors.

Of note for this clone: The antigen is not known.

The test was conducted at deep level. The genomic DNA of each subset was split evenly across several immunoSEQ plates. Measured with immunoSEQ multiplex PCR; TCRdb has only the in-frame clones, and not every one. The table includes around 2.5 million clones, roughly 93% detected once. Source material: naive CD4+ T cells from PBMCs. Subset in this sample: CD45RA+ positively selected. The clonotype comes from a man between 18 and 29 years old in good health. Some clones in this sample may be carry-over from other donors' samples.

CDR3 sequence: CASSYGGSSYNEQFF. CDR3 sequence (DNA): TGCGCCAGCAGCTACGGCGGGAGCTCCTACAATGAGCAGTTCTTC. The chain carries TRBV5-1 and TRBJ2-1, with 7 nucleotides matching TRBD2. The CDR3 totals 15 residues. With 3 bases clipped from V and 0 bases from J, the junction kept 3 bases outside the gene matches. Germline CDR1 is SGHRS and CDR2 is YFSETQ.